This TCR beta chain was identified during a study of blood T cell repertoires in COVID-19 (dated by TCRdb to 2020 to 2022). Describing the broader study: Samples covering the acute and convalescent phases of COVID-19 were provided by collaborators in the United States, Italy and Spain. The prospective study material was composed of cDNA or gDNA derived from T cells, B-cell-depleted T cells, or PBMCs. A de-identified subject ID, COVID-19 status, age in years and sex were almost always included in the sample metadata. The dataset comprised deeply sampled blood TCRbeta repertoires from subjects exposed to, actively infected with, or recovered from COVID-19. HLA class I and class II types, where available, came from metadata supplied by the sample provider rather than from assay-based typing. The repertoires were made available in a free public database intended to serve as a resource for research on the immune response to SARS-CoV-2. The samples were drawn from the first 160 participants of the ongoing ImmuneRACE study and from over 950 subjects provided by 6 global collaborators. What the work shows at the level of the full study, not this receptor alone: Clinical and demographic metadata were provided uncurated, with the amount varying by source and participant.

TCRbeta CDR3 regions were amplified from genomic DNA by means of the immunoSEQ Assay, a bias-controlled multiplex PCR. In the source study's methods: Nucleated cell counts per sample were estimated from amplification of reference gene primers within the assay. Sequence reads were collapsed and filtered to measure the absolute abundance of every unique TCRbeta CDR3 rearrangement. Productive Simpson clonality was computed per sample as the square root of Simpson's diversity index over productive rearrangements. TCRdb mirrors the immuneACCESS table, restricted to in-frame sequences. Some clones are absent from its copies; in checked studies, under half trace to an unresolved V gene, and the reason for the others is unknown. From that table come the V and J calls and clone size; the DNA was used to work out D and trimming. Here the sample has approximately 200,000 clones; about nine tenths occur a single time. The top ten clonotypes cover 3.5% to 5% of the sample.

Turning to this clone: The specificity of this receptor is unknown. Per-base qualities were not stored, and no clone one base away is much larger.

The CDR3 goes from the cysteine to the phenylalanine over 14 residues. Just CDR3 DNA is preserved here, 42 bases in frame from base 1. In the germline V gene, CDR1 corresponds to SNHLY and CDR2 to FYNNEI. After removal of 5 bases from V and 3 bases from J, the junction retains 3 bases not matched to a gene. The collaborating institutions used their own protocols to collect whole blood in K2EDTA tubes. For TCRbeta analysis, collaborator samples were shipped as frozen whole blood, as isolated PBMCs, or as DNA extracted from either sample type. Sample: peripheral blood. The rearranged chain carries TRBV2 and TRBJ2-2; 7 junctional bases match TRBD2. The clonotype comes from a woman aged 25 to 39 with acute or convalescent COVID-19. The CDR3 reads CASSPTSYTGELFF. The DNA sequence is as follows: TGTGCCAGCAGTCCGACTAGCTACACCGGGGAGCTGTTTTTT.